Each of the 5 T cell receptor beta chains below was sequenced from the same sample in a study of cytomegalovirus exposure and HLA in healthy donors. Primers: 60 Vbeta forward and 13 Jbeta reverse. Data came from immunoSEQ multiplex PCR; TCRdb stores just in-frame clones and leaves some out. This sample carries some 150,000 clones, roughly four fifths of them seen once, and the ten largest clones take roughly 3.2%. The sequencing sample was made of PBMCs. These receptors all come from a man younger than 35 in good health and CMV-seropositive.

CDR3 sequence (DNA): TGTGCCAGCAGTTTCTCACCGGGGGATAACTACGAGCAGTACTTC. Translating gives CASSFSPGDNYEQYF. The chain uses TRBV27 and TRBJ2-7, with a possible D match to TRBD2 (6 bases). V was shortened by 3 bases and J by 3 bases, with 15 bases between the two germline ends. The CDR3 has 15 residues. The germline V gene has CDR1 MNHEY and CDR2 SMNVEV (reference sequence).

This chain uses TRBV30 with TRBJ1-5; D unresolved. The CDR3 runs 15 residues. Between the trimmed V and J ends, which lost 2 bases and 0 bases, there was a span of 11 bases. Germline assignment: CDR1 GTSNPN and CDR2 SVGIG (reference sequence). The CDR3 here is CAWSSRTGSNQPQHF. CDR3 nucleotides: TGTGCCTGGAGTTCCCGGACTGGTAGCAATCAGCCCCAGCATTTT. The full variable domain, rest sourced from reference TRBV30 and TRBJ1-5, is SQTIHQWPATLVQPVGSPLSLECTVEGTSNPNLYWYRQAAGRGLQLLFYSVGIGQISSEVPQNLSASRPQDRQFILSSKKLLLSDSGFYLCAWSSRTGSNQPQHFGDGTRLSIL.

The V and J genes are TRBV6-1 and TRBJ1-1, with 7 bases matching TRBD1. This CDR3 is built from 13 residues. Germline V gene sequence: CDR1 MNHNS, CDR2 SASEGT. V gave up 6 bases and J gave up 4 bases; unmatched junction bases: 5. CDR3 sequence (DNA): TGTGCCAGCAGATCCTCAGGGGGCACTGAAGCTTTCTTT. Its translation is CASRSSGGTEAFF.

The CDR3 nucleotides are TGTGCCAGCAGTCTTTATGCAGGGGGCGCCTCTGGCTACACCTTC. Translation gives CASSLYAGGASGYTF. This sequence joins TRBV5-8 and TRBJ1-2; TRBD1 agrees at 8 bases. The CDR3 is 15 residues long. In germline, CDR1 is SGHTS, CDR2 YDEGEE. J gave up 7 bases and V 5 bases, and 13 bases lay outside the gene matches.

The V gene is TRBV27, the J gene TRBJ2-1; TRBD2 aligns across 10 bases. V trimming: 4 bases; J trimming: 9 bases; junction bases outside the gene matches: 12. The CDR3 spans 16 residues. CDR1 is MNHEY, CDR2 SMNVEV, per germline (reference sequence). CDR3 bases: TGTGCCAGCAGTTCCGAACTAGCGGGACTGGGGGGTGAGCAGTTCTTC. Its protein product is CASSSELAGLGGEQFF.